A selection of T cell receptor beta chains follows, all from one sample in a study of cytomegalovirus exposure and HLA in healthy donors. Libraries were prepared by immunoSEQ multiplex PCR; TCRdb keeps only in-frame clonotypes and omits some of them. This repertoire includes approximately 79,000 clones. The sequenced sample consisted of PBMCs. The receptors shown here come from a middle-aged man in good health and CMV-seronegative. Each CDR3 is given without its conserved first and last residue.

V,J,CDR3
TRBV5-1,TRBJ1-3,ASSAGLDRVSGNTIY
TRBV5-1,TRBJ2-1,ASSPLSGGAYNEQF
TRBV7-2,TRBJ2-3,ASRYRFGEYGTDTQY
TRBV6-7,TRBJ2-2,ASNKGQHTGELF
TRBV7-2,TRBJ1-3,ASSPRTGNTIY
TRBV27,TRBJ1-2,ASSLRAGDYGYT
TRBV19,TRBJ2-2,ASSIISTGELF
TRBV7-9,TRBJ2-1,ASSLLVGTSRNNEQF
TRBV4-1,TRBJ2-7,ASSQETGREQY
TRBV11-2,TRBJ1-1,ASSLVVAGATEAF
TRBV6-5,TRBJ2-2,ASSYWTVANTGELF
TRBV5-1,TRBJ2-7,ASSSSSYEQY
TRBV6-6,.,ASGAGAYEQY
TRBV5-1,TRBJ1-1,ASSPRQGAPTEAF
TRBV5-5,TRBJ2-7,ASSSHQGYEQY
TRBV10-1,TRBJ2-1,ASSESGGGPSSYNEQF
TRBV7-9,TRBJ2-7,ASSLVLDRNLSYEQY
TRBV9,TRBJ1-3,ASSVARFGNTIY
TRBV7-2,TRBJ1-2,ASSADSYYGYT
TRBV23-1,TRBJ2-5,ASSQKGETQY
TRBV6-1,TRBJ2-1,ASSSTSTEQF
TRBV28,TRBJ2-7,ASSASGPTYEQY
TRBV27,TRBJ1-3,ASSPLQTGAGNTIY
TRBV7-8,TRBJ1-2,ASSKQGLTNYGYT
TRBV15,TRBJ1-1,ATSKGQINTEAF
TRBV7-2,TRBJ1-1,ASSPGHRPEAF
TRBV28,TRBJ1-2,ASRGGQSFYGYT
TRBV9,TRBJ2-3,ASSVGGDTQY
TRBV6-6,TRBJ2-5,ASSTHRSQETQY
TRBV7-9,TRBJ1-2,ASSVTPGQGADWGGYT
TRBV10-3,TRBJ1-4,AISGTGTGNEKLF
TRBV7-2,TRBJ1-5,ASSLANRARQPQH
TRBV29-1,TRBJ1-5,SVSQGEQPQH
TRBV7-9,TRBJ2-3,ASSLDSSSTDTQY
TRBV9,TRBJ2-1,ASSVATGAGNEQF
TRBV27,TRBJ2-5,ASSRGTSGRGETQY